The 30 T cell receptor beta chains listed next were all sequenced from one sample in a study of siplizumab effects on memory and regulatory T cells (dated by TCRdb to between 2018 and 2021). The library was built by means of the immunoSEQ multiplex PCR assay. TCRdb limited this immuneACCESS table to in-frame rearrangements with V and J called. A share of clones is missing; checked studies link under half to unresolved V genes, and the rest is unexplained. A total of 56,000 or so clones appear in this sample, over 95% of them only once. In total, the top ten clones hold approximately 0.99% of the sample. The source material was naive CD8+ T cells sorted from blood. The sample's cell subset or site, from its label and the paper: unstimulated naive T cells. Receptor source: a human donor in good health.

CDR3 nucleotides: TGCGCCAGCAGCCAAGATAAAATCGGGGGCAGTAATATGTACGAGCAGTACTTC. Translation: CASSQDKIGGSNMYEQYF. This chain connects TRBV4-3 to TRBJ2-7, with D possibly being TRBD1 or TRBD2 (6 bases each). The V end was cut by 0 bases, the J end by 4 bases, with 22 bases between. The V gene's germline CDR1 is LGHNA and CDR2 YSLEER. The CDR3 is made up of 18 amino acids.

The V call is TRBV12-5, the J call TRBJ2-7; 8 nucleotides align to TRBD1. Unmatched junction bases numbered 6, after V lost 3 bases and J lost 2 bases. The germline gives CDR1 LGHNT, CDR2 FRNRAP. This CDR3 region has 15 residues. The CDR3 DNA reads TGTGCTAGTGGTTTAACCGGGACAGGAACCTACGAGCAGTACTTC. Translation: CASGLTGTGTYEQYF.

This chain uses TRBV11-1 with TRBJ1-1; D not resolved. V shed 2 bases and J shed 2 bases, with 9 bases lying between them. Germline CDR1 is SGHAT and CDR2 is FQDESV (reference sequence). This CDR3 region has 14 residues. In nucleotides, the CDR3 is TGTGCCAGCAGCTTAATCAGCCATAACACTGAAGCTTTCTTT. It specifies CASSLISHNTEAFF. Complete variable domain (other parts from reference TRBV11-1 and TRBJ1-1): EAEVAQSPRYKITEKSQAVAFWCDPISGHATLYWYRQILGQGPELLVQFQDESVVDDSQLPKDRFSAERLKGVDSTLKIQPAELGDSAMYLCASSLISHNTEAFFGQGTRLTVV.

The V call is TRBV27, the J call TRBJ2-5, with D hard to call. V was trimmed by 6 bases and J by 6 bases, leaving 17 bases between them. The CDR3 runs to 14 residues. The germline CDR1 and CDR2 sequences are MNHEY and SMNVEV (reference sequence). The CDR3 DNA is TGTGCCAGCAGACCTTACCCAGGTCCGCAGACCCAGTACTTC. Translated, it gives CASRPYPGPQTQYF.

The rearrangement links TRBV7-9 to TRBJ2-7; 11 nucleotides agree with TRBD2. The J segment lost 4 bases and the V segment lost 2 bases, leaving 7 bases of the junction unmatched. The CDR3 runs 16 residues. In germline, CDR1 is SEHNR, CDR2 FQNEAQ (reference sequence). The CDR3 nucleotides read TGTGCCAGCAGCTTAACTAGCGGGAGATCAATTTACGAGCAGTACTTC. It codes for CASSLTSGRSIYEQYF.

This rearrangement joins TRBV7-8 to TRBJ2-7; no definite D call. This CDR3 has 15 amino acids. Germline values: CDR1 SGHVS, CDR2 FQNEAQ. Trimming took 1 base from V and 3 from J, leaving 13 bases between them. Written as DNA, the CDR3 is TGTGCCAGCAGCTTAGGTAGTACTTGGGGCTACGAGCAGTACTTC. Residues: CASSLGSTWGYEQYF. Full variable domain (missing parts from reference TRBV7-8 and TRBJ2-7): GAGVSQSPRYKVAKRGQDVALRCDPISGHVSLFWYQQALGQGPEFLTYFQNEAQLDKSGLPSDRFFAERPEGSVSTLKIQRTQQEDSAVYLCASSLGSTWGYEQYFGPGTRLTVT.

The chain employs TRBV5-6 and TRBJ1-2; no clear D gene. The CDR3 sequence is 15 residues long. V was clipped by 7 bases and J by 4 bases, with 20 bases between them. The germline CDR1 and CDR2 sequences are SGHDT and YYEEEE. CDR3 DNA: TGTGCCAGCCTGAGGTTTAGTCGAAAGACCTATGGCTACACCTTC. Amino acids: CASLRFSRKTYGYTF.

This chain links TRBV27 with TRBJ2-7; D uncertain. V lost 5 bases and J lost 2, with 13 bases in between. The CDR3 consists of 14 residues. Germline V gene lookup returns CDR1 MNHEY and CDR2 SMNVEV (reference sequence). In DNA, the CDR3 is TGTGCCAGCAGTCCCCAATGGGCTACCTACGAGCAGTACTTC. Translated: CASSPQWATYEQYF.

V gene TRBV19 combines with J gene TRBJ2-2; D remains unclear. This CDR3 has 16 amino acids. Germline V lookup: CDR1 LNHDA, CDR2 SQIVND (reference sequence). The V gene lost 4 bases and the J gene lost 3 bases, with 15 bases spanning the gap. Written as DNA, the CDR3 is TGTGCCAGTAGTAGCTTCAGATCTGAACACACCGGGGAGCTGTTTTTT. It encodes CASSSFRSEHTGELFF.

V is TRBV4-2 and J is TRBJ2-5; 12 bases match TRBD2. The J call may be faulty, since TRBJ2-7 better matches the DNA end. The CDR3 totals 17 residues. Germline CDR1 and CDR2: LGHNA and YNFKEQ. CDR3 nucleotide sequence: TGTGCCAGCAGCCAGGACACCCTAGCGGGAGGGATCAACGAGCAGTACTTC. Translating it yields CASSQDTLAGGINEQYF.

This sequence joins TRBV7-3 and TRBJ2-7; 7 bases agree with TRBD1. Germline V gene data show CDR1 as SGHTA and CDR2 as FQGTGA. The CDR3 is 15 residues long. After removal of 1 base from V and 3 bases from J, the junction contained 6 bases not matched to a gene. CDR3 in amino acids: CASSLSAGTVYEQYF. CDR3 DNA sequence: TGTGCCAGCAGCTTAAGTGCTGGGACAGTCTACGAGCAGTACTTC.

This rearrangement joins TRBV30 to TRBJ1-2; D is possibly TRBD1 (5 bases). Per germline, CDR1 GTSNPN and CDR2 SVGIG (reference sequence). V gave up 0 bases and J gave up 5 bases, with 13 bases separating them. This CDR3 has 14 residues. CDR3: CAWSVGGLNYGYTF. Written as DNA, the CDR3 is TGTGCCTGGAGTGTCGGGGGTTTGAATTATGGCTACACCTTC.

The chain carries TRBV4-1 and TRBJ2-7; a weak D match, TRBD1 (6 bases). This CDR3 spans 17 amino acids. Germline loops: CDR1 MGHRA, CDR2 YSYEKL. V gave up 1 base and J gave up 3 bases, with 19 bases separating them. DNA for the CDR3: TGCGCCAGCAGCCAAGGCCCGACAGGTCGGGTGCTCTACGAGCAGTACTTC. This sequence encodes CASSQGPTGRVLYEQYF.

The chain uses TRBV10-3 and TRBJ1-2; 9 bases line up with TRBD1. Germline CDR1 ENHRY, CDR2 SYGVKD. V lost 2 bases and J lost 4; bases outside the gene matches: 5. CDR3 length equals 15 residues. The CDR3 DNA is TGTGCCATCAGTGAGGCACAGGGGGCATCCTATGGCTACACCTTC. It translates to CAISEAQGASYGYTF.

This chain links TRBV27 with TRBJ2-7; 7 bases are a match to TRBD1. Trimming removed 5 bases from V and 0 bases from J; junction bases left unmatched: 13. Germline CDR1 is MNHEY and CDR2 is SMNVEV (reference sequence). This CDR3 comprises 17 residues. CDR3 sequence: CASSPGQDYLSSYEQYF. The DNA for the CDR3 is TGTGCCAGCAGTCCCGGACAGGATTATCTTAGCTCCTACGAGCAGTACTTC.

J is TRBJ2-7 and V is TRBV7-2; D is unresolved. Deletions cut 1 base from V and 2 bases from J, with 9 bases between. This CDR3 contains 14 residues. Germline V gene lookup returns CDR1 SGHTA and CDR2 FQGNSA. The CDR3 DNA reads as TGTGCCAGCAGCTTAGGGCCTAGGCCCTACGAGCAGTACTTC. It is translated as CASSLGPRPYEQYF. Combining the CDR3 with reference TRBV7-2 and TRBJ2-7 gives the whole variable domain GAGVSQSPSNKVTEKGKDVELRCDPISGHTALYWYRQSLGQGLEFLIYFQGNSAPDKSGLPSDRFSAERTGGSVSTLTIQRTQQEDSAVYLCASSLGPRPYEQYFGPGTRLTVT.

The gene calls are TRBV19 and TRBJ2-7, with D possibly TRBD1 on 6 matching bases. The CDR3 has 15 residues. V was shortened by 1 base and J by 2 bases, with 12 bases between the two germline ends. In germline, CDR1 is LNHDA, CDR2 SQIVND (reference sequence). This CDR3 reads CASSIGGGKPYEQYF. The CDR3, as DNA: TGTGCCAGTAGTATAGGAGGGGGAAAACCCTACGAGCAGTACTTC.

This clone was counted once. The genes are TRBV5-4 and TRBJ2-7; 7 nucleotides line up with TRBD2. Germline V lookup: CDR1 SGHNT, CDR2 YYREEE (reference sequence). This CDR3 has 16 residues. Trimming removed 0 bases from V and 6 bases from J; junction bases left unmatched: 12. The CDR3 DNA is TGTGCCAGCAGCTTGGGGGGCGGGAGCTTGAACTCCGAGCAGTACTTC. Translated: CASSLGGGSLNSEQYF.

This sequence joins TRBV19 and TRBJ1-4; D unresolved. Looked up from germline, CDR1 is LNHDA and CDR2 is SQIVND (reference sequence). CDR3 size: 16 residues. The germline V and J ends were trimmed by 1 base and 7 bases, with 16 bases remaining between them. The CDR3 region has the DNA TGTGCCAGTAGTATAGTCCCCAACAATGGAGGTGAAAAACTGTTTTTT. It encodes CASSIVPNNGGEKLFF.

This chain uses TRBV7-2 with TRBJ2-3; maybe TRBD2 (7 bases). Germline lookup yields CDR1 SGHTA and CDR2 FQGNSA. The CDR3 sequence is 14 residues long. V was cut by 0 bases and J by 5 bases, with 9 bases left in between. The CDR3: CASSLAGGRDTQYF. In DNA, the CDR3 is TGTGCCAGCAGCTTAGCGGGGGGGCGAGATACGCAGTATTTT. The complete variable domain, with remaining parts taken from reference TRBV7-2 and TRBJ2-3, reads GAGVSQSPSNKVTEKGKDVELRCDPISGHTALYWYRQSLGQGLEFLIYFQGNSAPDKSGLPSDRFSAERTGGSVSTLTIQRTQQEDSAVYLCASSLAGGRDTQYFGPGTRLTVL.

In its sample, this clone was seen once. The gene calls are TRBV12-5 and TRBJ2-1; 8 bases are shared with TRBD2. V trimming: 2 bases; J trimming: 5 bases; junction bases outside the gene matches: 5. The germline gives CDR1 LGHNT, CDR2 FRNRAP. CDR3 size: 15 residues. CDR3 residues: CASGLPGLGHNEQFF. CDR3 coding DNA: TGTGCTAGTGGTTTGCCGGGACTAGGACACAATGAGCAGTTCTTC.

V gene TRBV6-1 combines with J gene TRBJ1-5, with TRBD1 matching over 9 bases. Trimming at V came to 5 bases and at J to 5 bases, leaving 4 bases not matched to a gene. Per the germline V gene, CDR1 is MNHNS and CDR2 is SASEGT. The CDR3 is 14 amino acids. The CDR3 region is CASSTTGGHQPQHF. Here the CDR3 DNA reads TGTGCCAGCAGTACGACAGGGGGGCATCAGCCCCAGCATTTT.

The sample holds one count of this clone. The CDR3 protein is CASRNYGTYYGYTF. The CDR3 DNA follows: TGTGCCAGCAGGAATTACGGGACATACTATGGCTACACCTTC. The V call is TRBV21-1, the J call TRBJ1-2; the listed D gene, TRBD1, was not tested against the DNA. TRBV21-1 is a listed pseudogene. The CDR3 covers 14 residues.

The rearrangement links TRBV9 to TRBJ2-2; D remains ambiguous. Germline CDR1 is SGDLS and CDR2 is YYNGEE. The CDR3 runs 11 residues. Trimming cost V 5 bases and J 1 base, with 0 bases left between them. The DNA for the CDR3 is TGTGCCAGCAGGAACACCGGGGAGCTGTTTTTT. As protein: CASRNTGELFF.

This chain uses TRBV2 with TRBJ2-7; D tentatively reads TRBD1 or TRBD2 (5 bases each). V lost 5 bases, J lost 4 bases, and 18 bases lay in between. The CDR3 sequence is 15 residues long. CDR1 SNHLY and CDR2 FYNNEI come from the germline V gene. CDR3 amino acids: CASSSFGDLKYEQYF. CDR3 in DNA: TGTGCCAGCAGTTCTTTTGGGGACCTAAAATACGAGCAGTACTTC.

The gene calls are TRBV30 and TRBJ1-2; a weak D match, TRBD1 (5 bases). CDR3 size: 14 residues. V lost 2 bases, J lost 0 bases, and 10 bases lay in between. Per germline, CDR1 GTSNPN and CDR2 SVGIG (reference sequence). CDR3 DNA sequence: TGTGCCTGGAGTATAGGGGAAGCTAACTATGGCTACACCTTC. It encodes CAWSIGEANYGYTF.

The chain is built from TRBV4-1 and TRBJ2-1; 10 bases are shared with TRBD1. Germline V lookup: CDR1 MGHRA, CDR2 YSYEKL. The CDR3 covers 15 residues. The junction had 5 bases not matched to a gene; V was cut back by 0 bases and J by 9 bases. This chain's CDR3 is CASSQEGTGVSEQFF. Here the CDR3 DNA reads TGCGCCAGCAGCCAAGAAGGGACAGGGGTTTCTGAGCAGTTCTTC.

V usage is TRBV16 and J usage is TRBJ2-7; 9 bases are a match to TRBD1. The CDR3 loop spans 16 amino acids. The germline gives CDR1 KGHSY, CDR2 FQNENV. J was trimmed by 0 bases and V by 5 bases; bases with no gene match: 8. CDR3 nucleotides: TGTGCCAGCAGCAAGCCCGGGACAGGGAGCTCCTACGAGCAGTACTTC. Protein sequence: CASSKPGTGSSYEQYF.

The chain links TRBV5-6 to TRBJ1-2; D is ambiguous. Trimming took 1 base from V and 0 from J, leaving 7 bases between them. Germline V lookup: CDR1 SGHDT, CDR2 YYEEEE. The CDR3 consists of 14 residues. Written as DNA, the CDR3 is TGTGCCAGCAGCTTGCCGGACGCTAACTATGGCTACACCTTC. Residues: CASSLPDANYGYTF.

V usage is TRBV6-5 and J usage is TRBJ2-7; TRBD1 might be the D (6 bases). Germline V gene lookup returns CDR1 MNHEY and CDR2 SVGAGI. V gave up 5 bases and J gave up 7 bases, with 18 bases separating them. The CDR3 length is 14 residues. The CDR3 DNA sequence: TGTGCCAGCAGTCATGGTGGGGGCCTGAGGGAGCAGTACTTC. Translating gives CASSHGGGLREQYF.